The 25 T cell receptor beta chains listed next were all sequenced from one sample in a study of blood T cells in healthy people across ages. The use of a sample-barcoded 5' primer and a J-beta primer mix characterized a second PCR of about 7 to 12 cycles. TCRdb re-derived calls from the 5' RACE reads in MiXCR, one entry per CDR3 protein. Found here are about 970,000 distinct CDR3 sequences, roughly half of them singletons; the top ten hold about 20%. The sequencing input was blood. These receptors were collected from an older woman in good health.

The chain has TRBV4-3 and TRBJ2-5; 7 nucleotides agree with TRBD2. The CDR3 totals 15 residues. Germline V CDR1 and CDR2: LGHNA, YSLEER. Unmatched junction bases numbered 16, after V lost 4 bases and J lost 11 bases. The CDR3 region has the DNA TGCGCCAGCAGCCGTGGAAGCGGGGTTTACAAGGAGCAGTACTTC. Translation: CASSRGSGVYKEQYF.

On this clonotype: This may be a read error: a much more frequent sequence differs by one nucleotide. This chain uses TRBV20-1 with TRBJ2-5, with D possibly matching TRBD2 (6 bases). Germline CDR1 is DFQATT and CDR2 is SNEGSKA (reference sequence). The V gene lost 7 bases and the J gene lost 11 bases, with 20 bases spanning the gap. This CDR3 is built from 12 residues. The CDR3 DNA reads TGCAGTGGGAGGGCCGCGGTAAATGAGCAGTACTTC. It specifies CSGRAAVNEQYF.

The chain couples TRBV7-3 to TRBJ2-1, with 9 bases that match TRBD1. V lost 2 bases, J lost 7 bases, and 6 bases stayed unmatched. Germline assignment: CDR1 SGHTA and CDR2 FQGTGA. The CDR3 covers 15 residues. The CDR3 nucleotides read TGTGCCAGCAGCTTACTGGGGACAGGGTTAAATGAGCAGTTCTTC. Its protein product is CASSLLGTGLNEQFF.

The rearrangement links TRBV3-1 to TRBJ2-7; 8 bases match TRBD2. CDR1 LGHDT and CDR2 YNNKEL come from the germline V gene (reference sequence). V shed 0 bases, J shed 3 bases, and the junction held 7 bases outside the gene matches. The CDR3 loop spans 16 amino acids. The CDR3 DNA reads TGTGCCAGCAGCCAAGATCACACTAGCGGAGACTACGAGCAGTACTTC. Protein product: CASSQDHTSGDYEQYF.

The chain uses TRBV4-2 and TRBJ1-4; the D gene is possibly TRBD1 (5 bases). Looked up from germline, CDR1 is LGHNA and CDR2 is YNFKEQ. This CDR3 spans 15 amino acids. V shed 1 base and J shed 2 bases, with 8 bases lying between them. The DNA for the CDR3 is TGTGCCAGCAGCCAAGCAGGGCTGACTAATGAAAAACTGTTTTTT. It codes for CASSQAGLTNEKLFF.

The chain has TRBV20-1 and TRBJ2-7; 12 nucleotides agree with TRBD2. Germline V gene sequence: CDR1 DFQATT, CDR2 SNEGSKA (reference sequence). V trimming: 6 bases; J trimming: 7 bases; junction bases outside the gene matches: 10. The CDR3 is 14 amino acids. CDR3 amino acids: CSAPPGLAGGEQYF. In DNA form, the CDR3 reads TGCAGTGCGCCGCCGGGACTAGCGGGTGGGGAGCAGTACTTC.

This clonotype was counted only a few times. The rearrangement joins TRBV6-1 to TRBJ1-4; 9 bases line up with TRBD1. The CDR3 runs 13 residues. Germline V gives CDR1 MNHNS, CDR2 SASEGT. Trimming removed 7 bases from V and 8 bases from J; junction bases left unmatched: 5. DNA for the CDR3: TGTGCCAGCAAGGGACAGGGTGGGGAAAAACTGTTTTTT. As protein: CASKGQGGEKLFF.

The chain links TRBV20-1 to TRBJ2-7, with 8 bases fitting TRBD2. J gave up 3 bases and V 3 bases, and 7 bases lay outside the gene matches. The CDR3 has 14 amino acids. The germline V gene encodes CDR1 DFQATT and CDR2 SNEGSKA (reference sequence). CDR3 bases: TGCAGTGCTAGTTATACTAGCGGAGGCTACGAGCAGTACTTC. Amino acid sequence: CSASYTSGGYEQYF.

The chain couples TRBV12-3 or TRBV12-4 to TRBJ1-5, with D possibly being TRBD1 (5 bases). Trimming pared 5 bases from V and 0 bases from J, leaving 11 bases between. CDR3 length: 15 residues. The CDR3 DNA reads TGTGCCAGCAGTATGGGGGGAACTAGCAATCAGCCCCAGCATTTT. Translating it yields CASSMGGTSNQPQHF.

The gene calls are TRBV19 and TRBJ2-3; 9 nucleotides agree with TRBD2. Trimming cost V 5 bases and J 6 bases; bases outside gene matches: 6. CDR3 length: 14 amino acids. Germline CDR1 and CDR2: LNHDA and SQIVND (reference sequence). CDR3 DNA: TGTGCCAGTAGTGACCTAGCGGGATTGGATACGCAGTATTTT. It yields the protein CASSDLAGLDTQYF.

About this clonotype: At one boundary the junction diverges from the germline segment, which might be a read error. V and J are TRBV5-1 and TRBJ2-1, with a weak D call TRBD2 (5 bases). The CDR3 has 16 amino acids. Germline lookup yields CDR1 SGHRS and CDR2 YFSETQ. The CDR3 sequence: CASSLGTGSSYNEQVF. The CDR3 DNA reads as TGCGCCAGCAGCTTGGGTACGGGGAGCTCCTACAATGAGCAGGTCTTC.

Only a few counts were recorded for this clonotype. This rearrangement joins TRBV20-1 to TRBJ2-5, with 14 nucleotides matching TRBD2. In germline, CDR1 is DFQATT, CDR2 SNEGSKA (reference sequence). There are 13 residues in the CDR3. Trimming cost V 4 bases and J 10 bases; bases outside gene matches: 5. The CDR3 sequence: CSATRTSGRHQYF. CDR3 nucleotides: TGCAGTGCTACCCGGACTAGCGGGAGGCACCAGTACTTC.

This chain connects TRBV14 to TRBJ2-3; 12 bases are a match to TRBD1. The CDR3 is made up of 19 amino acids. CDR1 is SGHDN, CDR2 FVKESK, per germline. The J segment lost 3 bases and the V segment lost 1 base, leaving 11 bases of the junction unmatched. CDR3 amino acids: CASSQGVPGQGARTDTQYF. The CDR3 bases are TGTGCCAGCAGCCAAGGCGTCCCGGGACAGGGGGCCAGGACAGATACGCAGTATTTT.

Remarks on this clonotype: A much larger clone differs by one base, so this may be a read error. This chain connects TRBV20-1 to TRBJ2-1; a possible D gene is TRBD1 (6 bases). V lost 1 base and J lost 10, with 11 bases in between. CDR3 size: 12 residues. CDR1 is DFQATT, CDR2 SNEGSKA, per germline (reference sequence). CDR3 amino acids: CSARGLGAEQFF. The CDR3 DNA reads as TGCAGTGCTAGAGGTCTGGGGGCCGAGCAGTTCTTC.

The genes are TRBV6-8 and TRBJ2-1; D may be TRBD1 (5 bases). Germline CDR1 MNHGY, CDR2 SAAAGT. This CDR3 is 15 amino acids long. Trimming removed 9 bases at V and 7 bases at J, with 22 bases between. The CDR3 here is CASLPLGEGVNEQFF. CDR3 nucleotides: TGTGCCAGTCTCCCCCTAGGGGAAGGGGTGAATGAGCAGTTCTTC.

The CDR3 DNA follows: TGTGCCAGCAGGCCTCGAATGGCAGCCTCTGGAAACACCATATATTTT. It codes for CASRPRMAASGNTIYF. The chain uses TRBV7-2 and TRBJ1-3; D is unresolved. The V end lost 6 bases, the J end lost 0 bases, and 15 bases lay between the germline ends. Germline values: CDR1 SGHTA, CDR2 FQGNSA. There are 16 residues in the CDR3.

This chain joins TRBV7-2 and TRBJ2-5; 7 nucleotides align to TRBD2. Per the germline V gene, CDR1 is SGHTA and CDR2 is FQGNSA. With V trimmed by 4 bases and J by 4 bases, 15 bases remained unmatched. The CDR3 contains 17 residues. The chain's CDR3 is CASSSTLTVGEGETQYF. In DNA form, the CDR3 reads TGTGCCAGCAGCTCAACTCTCACAGTGGGGGAGGGAGAGACCCAGTACTTC.

As DNA, the CDR3 is TGTGCCAGCTCACCAGCTTTTCGGACTAGCGGAAAACCCTACGAGCAGTACTTC. It encodes CASSPAFRTSGKPYEQYF. The chain employs TRBV18 and TRBJ2-7; TRBD2 agrees at 10 bases. The V and J ends lost 2 bases and 2 bases, in that order; junction bases with no gene match: 12. CDR3 length: 18 amino acids. CDR1 and CDR2 (germline): KGHSH, LQKENI.

The chain uses TRBV7-9 and TRBJ2-7, with 9 bases fitting TRBD2. With 5 bases clipped from V and 2 bases from J, the junction kept 13 bases outside the gene matches. The CDR3 runs to 17 residues. Germline V CDR1 and CDR2: SEHNR, FQNEAQ (reference sequence). The CDR3 loop reads CASSPREGSGSPYEQYF. The CDR3 bases are TGTGCCAGCAGCCCACGGGAAGGTAGCGGGAGCCCCTACGAGCAGTACTTC.

This clonotype was counted once. The chain employs TRBV20-1 and TRBJ2-7; weak D call: TRBD2 (5 bases). Germline V gives CDR1 DFQATT, CDR2 SNEGSKA (reference sequence). CDR3 length: 15 amino acids. V gave up 3 bases and J gave up 6 bases, with 21 bases separating them. The DNA of the CDR3 is TGCAGTGCTAGCCTTCCCGGGGTCGCAGGAGGCGAGCAGTACTTC. This codes for CSASLPGVAGGEQYF.

In its sample, this clonotype was seen a few times. CDR3 bases: TGCGCCAGCAGATACGACAGGGGTCACGAGCAGTACTTC. It yields the protein CASRYDRGHEQYF. The chain has TRBV10-2 and TRBJ2-7, with TRBD1 matching over 8 bases. The CDR3 runs 13 residues. J lost 5 bases, V lost 6 bases, and 6 bases had no gene match. Germline CDR1 reads WSHSY; CDR2 reads SAAADI.

This chain links TRBV6-2 or TRBV6-3 with TRBJ2-7, with D perhaps matching TRBD1 (6 bases). CDR3 length: 12 amino acids. Germline CDR1 MNHEY, CDR2 SVGEGT. Trimming took off 6 bases at V and 2 bases at J, with 8 bases between the two ends. This chain's CDR3 is CASRDSTYEQYF. The CDR3 DNA reads TGTGCCAGCAGGGACAGTACCTACGAGCAGTACTTC.

V usage is TRBV18 and J usage is TRBJ2-1, with TRBD2 matching 11 bases. V shed 8 bases, J shed 7 bases, and the junction held 10 bases outside the gene matches. The CDR3 sequence is 15 residues long. The germline V gene encodes CDR1 KGHSH and CDR2 LQKENI. CDR3: CASANLAGGGNEQFF. In nucleotides, the CDR3 is TGTGCCAGCGCAAACCTAGCGGGAGGTGGGAATGAGCAGTTCTTC.

This clonotype was found a few times. The CDR3 sequence: CAISETGDPYEQYF. The CDR3 region has the DNA TGTGCCATCAGTGAGACAGGGGACCCCTACGAGCAGTACTTC. The gene calls are TRBV10-3 and TRBJ2-4; 7 nucleotides agree with TRBD1. The end of the DNA aligns better with TRBJ2-7, so the J call may be wrong. This CDR3 comprises 14 residues. Germline values: CDR1 ENHRY, CDR2 SYGVKD.

Only a few counts were recorded for this clonotype. The V gene is TRBV11-2, the J gene TRBJ2-7; 10 positions agree with TRBD2. The CDR3 has 15 residues. Losses at the gene ends were 7 bases for V and 5 bases for J; bases not matched to a gene: 11. Germline CDR1 SGHAT, CDR2 FQNNGV. CDR3 amino acids: CASTNVLAGVDEQYF. In nucleotides, the CDR3 is TGTGCCAGCACCAATGTTCTAGCGGGAGTTGACGAGCAGTACTTC.